The source of this T cell receptor (beta chain) is a study of blood T cell repertoires in COVID-19. In the study overall: The samples span acute and convalescent COVID-19 from the United States, Italy and Spain. The cDNA or gDNA used as material had been derived from T cells, B-cell-depleted T cells, or PBMCs.

Authors' analysis steps: Reference gene primer amplification yielded estimated nucleated cell counts. Repertoires were generated with immunoSEQ multiplex PCR, while TCRdb's copy carries only in-frame clones and drops some. Clone size and V and J calls were adopted from that table, with D and trimming inferred from the DNA. The data hold approximately 160,000 clones, with almost 85% observed a single time. Trimming left V 3 bases short and J 1 base short, with 39 bases between. This CDR3 has 24 residues. From germline, CDR1 is MDHEN and CDR2 SYDVKM. This TCR was sampled from a young man with active or convalescent COVID-19. The rearrangement links TRBV28 to TRBJ1-1, with D possibly TRBD1 on 6 matching bases. Sequencing used peripheral blood. This chain's CDR3 is CASSFVDRSRGTYPRFTQNTEAFF. CDR3 DNA: TGTGCCAGCAGTTTTGTCGACAGGAGTAGGGGCACTTACCCACGTTTCACTCAGAACACTGAAGCTTTCTTT. Based on the CDR3 plus reference TRBV28 and TRBJ1-1, the full variable domain is DVKVTQSSRYLVKRTGEKVFLECVQDMDHENMFWYRQDPGLGLRLIYFSYDVKMKEKGDIPEGYSVSREKKERFSLILESASTNQTSMYLCASSFVDRSRGTYPRFTQNTEAFFGQGTRLTVV.